This T cell receptor (beta chain) was documented in a study of T cell responses to AZD1222 COVID-19 vaccine. The study, taken as a whole, reports: Baseline serostatus was positive in only a handful of AZD1222 recipients. Following two doses of AZD1222, Spike-specific TCR breadth and depth rose.

There are 12 residues in the CDR3. Trimming took off 7 bases at V and 10 bases at J, with 16 bases between the two ends. Per germline, CDR1 SGHTA and CDR2 FQGNSA. Notes on this clone: What it binds is unknown.

The data were produced by immunoSEQ multiplex PCR, yet TCRdb's version contains in-frame clones alone and is incomplete. The profile shows 120,000 to 150,000 clones, roughly nine tenths of them singletons. This chain joins TRBV7-2 and TRBJ1-1; no reliable D call. Sequencing used peripheral blood, obtained 28 days after the second AZD1222 dose. The sequence was obtained from an adult who received the AZD1222 COVID-19 vaccine. The chain's CDR3 is CASKRAEPVAFF. CDR3 DNA sequence: TGTGCCAGCAAACGGGCGGAGCCGGTAGCTTTCTTT.